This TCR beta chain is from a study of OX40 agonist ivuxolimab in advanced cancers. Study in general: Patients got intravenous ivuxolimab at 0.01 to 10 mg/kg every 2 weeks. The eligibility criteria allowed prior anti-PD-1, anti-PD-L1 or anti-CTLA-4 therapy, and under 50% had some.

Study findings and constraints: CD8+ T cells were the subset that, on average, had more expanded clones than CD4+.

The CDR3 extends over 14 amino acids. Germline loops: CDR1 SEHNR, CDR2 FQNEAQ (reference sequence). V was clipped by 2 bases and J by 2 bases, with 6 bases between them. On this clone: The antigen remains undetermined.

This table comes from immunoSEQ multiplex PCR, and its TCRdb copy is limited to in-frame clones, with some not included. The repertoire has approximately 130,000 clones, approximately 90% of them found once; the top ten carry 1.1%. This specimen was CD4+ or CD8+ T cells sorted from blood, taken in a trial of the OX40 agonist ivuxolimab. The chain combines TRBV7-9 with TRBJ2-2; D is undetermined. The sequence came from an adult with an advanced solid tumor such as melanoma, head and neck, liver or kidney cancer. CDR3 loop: CASSLLANTGELFF. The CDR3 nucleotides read TGTGCCAGCAGCTTATTGGCAAACACCGGGGAGCTGTTTTTT.